This TCR delta chain is drawn from a study of Vδ1+ human thymocytes. Study observations and caveats: Thymic TRG and TRD repertoires appeared highly polyclonal, with Gaussian CDR3 length distributions.

Sequences come from RNA converted to cDNA by reverse transcription. Pooled V-gene forward primers with one constant-region reverse primer generated the CDR3 amplicons by multiplex PCR. TCRdb reanalysed the multiplex PCR reads via CATT. The table includes about 54,000 delta-chain clones, about 15% detected once. The CDR3 spans 18 residues. Trimming took 1 base from V and 4 from J; bases not matched to a gene: 9. Germline loops: CDR1 TSWWSYY, CDR2 QGS. Concerning this clone itself: Its antigen remains unidentified.

The chain links TRDV1 to TRDJ1; TRDD3 matches 13 bases. This receptor was taken from a boy in the first two years of life who had congenital heart surgery. Input material: Vdelta1+ gamma-delta thymocytes from the thymus. Stated subset: FACS-sorted CD3+ TCRalphabeta- TCRVdelta1+ TCRVdelta2- thymocytes. CDR3 amino acids: CALGERCYWGIRSDKLIF. The CDR3 coding sequence is TGTGCTCTTGGGGAACGGTGCTACTGGGGGATACGCAGCGATAAACTCATCTTT.